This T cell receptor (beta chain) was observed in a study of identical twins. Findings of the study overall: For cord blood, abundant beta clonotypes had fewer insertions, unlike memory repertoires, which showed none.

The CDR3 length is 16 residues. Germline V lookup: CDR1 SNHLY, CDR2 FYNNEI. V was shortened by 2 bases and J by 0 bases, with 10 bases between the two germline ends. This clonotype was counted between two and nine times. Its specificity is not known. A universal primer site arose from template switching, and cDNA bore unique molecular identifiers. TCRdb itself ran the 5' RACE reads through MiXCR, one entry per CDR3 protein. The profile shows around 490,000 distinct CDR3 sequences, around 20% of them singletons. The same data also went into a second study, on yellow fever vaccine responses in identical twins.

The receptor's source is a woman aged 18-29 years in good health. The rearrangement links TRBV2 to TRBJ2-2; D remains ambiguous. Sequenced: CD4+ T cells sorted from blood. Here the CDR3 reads CASSERQAANTGELFF. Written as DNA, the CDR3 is TGTGCCAGCAGTGAAAGGCAGGCGGCGAACACCGGGGAGCTGTTTTTT. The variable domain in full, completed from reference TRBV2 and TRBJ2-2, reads EPEVTQTPSHQVTQMGQEVILRCVPISNHLYFYWYRQILGQKVEFLVSFYNNEISEKSEIFDDQFSVERPDGSNFTLKIRSTKLEDSAMYFCASSERQAANTGELFFGEGSRLTVL.